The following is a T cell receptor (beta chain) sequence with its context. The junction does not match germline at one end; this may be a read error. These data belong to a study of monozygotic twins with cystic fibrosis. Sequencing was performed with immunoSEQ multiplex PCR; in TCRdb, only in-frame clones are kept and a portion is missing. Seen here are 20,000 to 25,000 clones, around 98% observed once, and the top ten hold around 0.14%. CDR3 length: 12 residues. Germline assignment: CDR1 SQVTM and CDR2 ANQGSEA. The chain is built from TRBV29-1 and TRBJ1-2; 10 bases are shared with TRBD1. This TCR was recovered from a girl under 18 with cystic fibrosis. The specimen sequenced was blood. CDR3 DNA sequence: TGCAGCGTCGAAGACAGGGGGCGAGGCTACACCTTC. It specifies CSVEDRGRGYTF.